This T cell receptor beta chain was obtained from a study of T cell repertoires in cytomegalovirus infection. Whole-study results and caveats: Individuals carrying CMV plus the relevant HLA were identified by cumulative frequency of public TCR beta families.

About this clonotype itself: What it recognizes is unknown.

Trimming took off 0 bases at V and 6 bases at J, with 12 bases between the two ends. The V gene's germline CDR1 is DFQATT and CDR2 SNEGSKA (reference sequence). The CDR3 sequence is 13 residues long. MiXCR was run by TCRdb on the reads, yielding one entry per CDR3 protein. The data contain 350,000 to 500,000 distinct CDR3 sequences, 25% to 40% of them singletons. The TCR originated in a human donor in good health (CMV status not recorded). Some clones in this sample may be carry-over from other donors' samples. Sequenced input: PBMCs. This chain links TRBV20-1 with TRBJ2-7, with D tentatively TRBD1 (5 bases). CDR3 sequence reads: CSARDLRGGEQYF. CDR3 nucleotide sequence: TGCAGTGCTAGAGATCTTAGGGGTGGCGAGCAGTACTTC.